The 5 T cell receptor beta chains in this list originate from one sample, sequenced in a study of blood T cell repertoires in COVID-19. The table came from immunoSEQ multiplex PCR; TCRdb's copy has only in-frame clones and leaves some out. This repertoire shows about 140,000 clones, roughly 84% found once; its top ten account for approximately 8.3%. The sequenced material came from peripheral blood. These receptors were taken from an older woman with acute or convalescent COVID-19.

The chain combines TRBV6-5 with TRBJ1-4; 7 bases match TRBD1. J gave up 2 bases and V 5 bases, and 5 bases lay outside the gene matches. Germline V gene sequence: CDR1 MNHEY, CDR2 SVGAGI. The CDR3 length is 15 residues. CDR3 in DNA: TGTGCCAGCAGTCGCTACAGGGGCACTAATGAAAAACTGTTTTTT. This translates into CASSRYRGTNEKLFF.

This chain joins TRBV27 and TRBJ2-5; 8 bases agree with TRBD1. The length of the CDR3 is 15 residues. The germline V gene encodes CDR1 MNHEY and CDR2 SMNVEV (reference sequence). V dropped 4 bases and J dropped 2; count of bases not matched to a gene: 6. The CDR3 region is CASSSRDRPQETQYF. CDR3 sequence (DNA): TGTGCCAGCAGTTCCCGGGACAGGCCTCAAGAGACCCAGTACTTC.

This clone has more than one count but fewer than ten. The CDR3 coding sequence is TGTGCCAGCAGCCAAGTCGGACAGGGAAATACCGGGGAGCTGTTTTTT. It specifies CASSQVGQGNTGELFF. The rearrangement joins TRBV4-2 to TRBJ2-2; TRBD1 aligns across 8 bases. The CDR3 spans 16 residues. V lost 1 base, J lost 5 bases, and 6 bases stayed unmatched. Germline V CDR1 and CDR2: LGHNA, YNFKEQ.

In this sample, this clone turned up a few times. The chain has TRBV10-2 and TRBJ2-7; 8 bases align to TRBD1. V was pared by 5 bases and J by 5 bases, with 11 bases of the junction left unmatched. Germline V gives CDR1 WSHSY, CDR2 SAAADI. The CDR3 has 15 residues. CDR3 DNA sequence: TGCGCCAGCAGTAGTGAAGGACAGGGCTATAACGAGCAGTACTTC. Protein: CASSSEGQGYNEQYF.

The chain links TRBV5-6 to TRBJ2-2; possible D gene TRBD1, 6 bases. This CDR3 is 14 amino acids long. V lost 4 bases and J 1 base, leaving 8 bases between the germline ends. The germline V gene has CDR1 SGHDT and CDR2 YYEEEE. CDR3 bases: TGTGCCAGCAGCCCGGGACAGAACACCGGGGAGCTGTTTTTT. It translates to CASSPGQNTGELFF.